This passage covers 25 T cell receptor beta chains from one sample sequenced in a study of T cells in Graves' hyperthyroidism and ophthalmopathy (dated by TCRdb to between 2018 and 2021). Library creation used multiplex PCR. Instrument on record: Illumina HiSeq 2000. The TCR beta CDR3 regions were amplified from the RNA transcripts. The first round of RT-PCR for the TCR CDR3 was performed with the HTBI primer set and the Qiagen OneStep RT-PCR kit. TCRdb passed the public sequencing reads through fastp at Q25 and MiXCR, retaining productive beta sequences. Duplicate CDR3 protein sequences are folded into a single record with the most common DNA and genes. The sample table contains 650,000 to 850,000 distinct CDR3 sequences; only one count was recorded for over 15% of them. The top ten clonotypes cover over 15% of the sample. The material sequenced was blood. The receptors stem from a woman aged 50 to 60 with Graves' hyperthyroidism that later progressed to Graves' ophthalmopathy.

There are many counts of this clonotype. The rearrangement links TRBV6-1 to TRBJ2-7; 8 bases are a match to TRBD1. The germline gives CDR1 MNHNS, CDR2 SASEGT. The CDR3 extends over 15 amino acids. V shed 4 bases, J shed 4 bases, and the junction held 9 bases outside the gene matches. The CDR3 protein is CASSATGDGGYEQYF. CDR3 bases: TGTGCCAGCAGTGCGACAGGGGACGGCGGTTACGAGCAGTACTTC.

This clonotype turned up a few times. The chain recombines TRBV10-3 with TRBJ2-4, with a weak D call TRBD1 (5 bases). Germline CDR1 and CDR2: ENHRY and SYGVKD. This CDR3 is 14 amino acids long. V lost 10 bases to trimming and J lost 3 bases, with 16 bases between them. The CDR3 sequence: CARRAGFVKNIQYF. CDR3 in DNA: TGTGCCAGAAGAGCAGGGTTCGTCAAAAACATTCAGTACTTC.

This clonotype is a singleton in its sample. V is TRBV5-1 and J is TRBJ2-2; 7 bases match TRBD1. Germline CDR1 is SGHRS and CDR2 is YFSETQ. The CDR3 loop spans 16 amino acids. Germline trimming cut 2 bases from V and 2 bases from J; bases unmatched to any gene: 6. CDR3 in DNA: TGCGCCAGCAGCTTCTCCGGGACAGTTAACACCGGGGAGCTGTTTTTT. Encoded protein: CASSFSGTVNTGELFF.

This clonotype was counted between two and nine times. The chain is built from TRBV20-1 and TRBJ2-7; D possibly uses TRBD1 or TRBD2 (5 bases each). Per germline, CDR1 DFQATT and CDR2 SNEGSKA (reference sequence). The CDR3 consists of 12 residues. Trimming took off 5 bases at V and 6 bases at J, with 14 bases between the two ends. The CDR3 is CSAGTDFSEQYF. The CDR3 DNA reads TGCAGTGCTGGGACGGATTTCAGCGAGCAGTACTTC.

This chain links TRBV4-2 with TRBJ2-3; 8 bases are shared with TRBD2. V lost 4 bases to trimming and J lost 4 bases; unmatched junction nucleotides: 10. Per the germline V gene, CDR1 is LGHNA and CDR2 is YNFKEQ. CDR3 length: 16 residues. This CDR3 is CASSPLSGGSPDTQYF. For the CDR3, the DNA is TGTGCCAGCAGCCCGTTATCGGGGGGGAGCCCAGATACGCAGTATTTT.

There are a few counts of this clonotype. The final CDR3 position lacks the conserved phenylalanine or tryptophan, pointing to a likely read error. This sequence joins TRBV6-1 and TRBJ1-2; D is unclear. The germline V and J ends were trimmed by 1 base and 0 bases, with 12 bases remaining between them. Germline V CDR1 and CDR2: MNHNS, SASEGT. CDR3 size: 16 residues. The CDR3 nucleotides are TGTGCCAGCAGTGAAGATTTGGGAGATCCTAACTATGGCTACACCCTC. This translates into CASSEDLGDPNYGYTL.

In this sample, this clonotype turned up a few times. Compared with germline, one end of the junction differs, possibly owing to a read error. CDR3 nucleotide sequence: TGTGCCAGCAACGCGAACCCAGGGCATGAGCAGTTCTTC. This encodes CASNANPGHEQFF. The chain uses TRBV5-1 and TRBJ2-1; perhaps TRBD1 as D (5 bases). The CDR3 extends over 13 amino acids. Germline V lookup: CDR1 SGHRS, CDR2 YFSETQ.

This clonotype was picked up many times. This rearrangement joins TRBV20-1 to TRBJ2-7; no clear D gene. Trimming took 0 bases from V and 0 from J, leaving 9 bases between them. CDR1 is DFQATT, CDR2 SNEGSKA, per germline (reference sequence). The CDR3 extends over 14 amino acids. CDR3 DNA sequence: TGCAGTGCTAGAGATCGGGTTTTCTCCTACGAGCAGTACTTC. Translation gives CSARDRVFSYEQYF.

This clonotype was picked up a small number of times. This CDR3 reads CASSQTTQGNVYGYTF. DNA for the CDR3: TGTGCCAGCAGCCAAACTACCCAAGGAAATGTCTATGGCTACACCTTC. The gene calls are TRBV16 and TRBJ1-2; D ambiguous. V dropped 2 bases and J dropped 4 bases, with 17 bases sitting between them. The CDR3 is 16 amino acids. Germline-derived CDR1 and CDR2 are KGHSY and FQNENV. The complete variable domain, with remaining parts taken from reference TRBV16 and TRBJ1-2, reads GEEVAQTPKHLVRGEGQKAKLYCAPIKGHSYVFWYQQVLKNEFKFLISFQNENVFDETGMPKERFSAKCLPNSPCSLEIQATKLEDSAVYFCASSQTTQGNVYGYTFGSGTRLTVV.

This clonotype was detected a few times. The chain couples TRBV30 to TRBJ1-2; D is uncertain. The CDR3 covers 12 residues. V was pared by 0 bases and J by 7 bases, with 9 bases between. Germline CDR1 reads GTSNPN; CDR2 reads SVGIG (reference sequence). The CDR3 is CAWSVSWGGYTF. The CDR3 DNA sequence: TGTGCCTGGAGTGTATCATGGGGTGGCTACACCTTC. Drawing the rest from reference TRBV30 and TRBJ1-2, the complete variable domain is SQTIHQWPATLVQPVGSPLSLECTVEGTSNPNLYWYRQAAGRGLQLLFYSVGIGQISSEVPQNLSASRPQDRQFILSSKKLLLSDSGFYLCAWSVSWGGYTFGSGTRLTVV.

Only a few counts were recorded for this clonotype. The chain has TRBV2 and TRBJ1-5; D remains unclear. Germline V lookup: CDR1 SNHLY, CDR2 FYNNEI. V lost 10 bases to trimming and J lost 0 bases, with 13 bases between them. The CDR3 is 14 amino acids. The CDR3 DNA sequence: TGTGCCACGTACCCGTGGGATAGCAATCAGCCCCAGCATTTT. Translated, it gives CATYPWDSNQPQHF.

The V call is TRBV12-3 or TRBV12-4, the J call TRBJ2-3; 10 positions match TRBD2. Germline trimming cut 6 bases from V and 6 bases from J; bases unmatched to any gene: 3. The CDR3 sequence is 13 residues long. The CDR3 DNA sequence: TGTGCCAGCAGAGCGGGGGGGTACGATACGCAGTATTTT. Translation gives CASRAGGYDTQYF.

The genes are TRBV7-3 and TRBJ2-1; D is uncertain. The CDR3 consists of 14 residues. Germline-derived CDR1 and CDR2 are SGHTA and FQGTGA. V lost 4 bases to trimming and J lost 1 base, with 8 bases between them. CDR3 residues: CASSSVTSYNEQFF. CDR3 nucleotide sequence: TGTGCCAGCAGCTCGGTTACGTCCTACAATGAGCAGTTCTTC.

This clonotype has at least ten counts. V gene TRBV18 combines with J gene TRBJ2-2; perhaps D is TRBD1 or TRBD2 (6 bases each). Trimming shortened V by 8 bases and J by 0 bases, and 13 bases separated the two germline ends. CDR3 length: 15 amino acids. Germline V gene lookup returns CDR1 KGHSH and CDR2 LQKENI. The CDR3 protein is CASPGGLTNTGELFF. DNA for the CDR3: TGTGCCAGCCCTGGGGGGCTAACGAACACCGGGGAGCTGTTTTTT. The full variable domain, with the rest looked up from reference TRBV18 and TRBJ2-2, is NAGVMQNPRHLVRRRGQEARLRCSPMKGHSHVYWYRQLPEEGLKFMVYLQKENIIDESGMPKERFSAEFPKEGPSILRIQQVVRGDSAAYFCASPGGLTNTGELFFGEGSRLTVL.

Many counts were recorded for this clonotype. The chain has TRBV18 and TRBJ2-7; the D is unclear. This CDR3 has 11 amino acids. V was trimmed by 3 bases and J by 5 bases, leaving 5 bases between them. Germline V gene data show CDR1 as KGHSH and CDR2 as LQKENI. DNA for the CDR3: TGTGCCAGCTCACCGCAACACGAGCAGTACTTC. It translates to CASSPQHEQYF.

This clonotype has more than one count but fewer than ten. The chain carries TRBV5-1 and TRBJ1-4; D not resolved. The ends were cut back, 4 bases at V and 7 bases at J, with 20 bases in the middle. The CDR3 is 16 amino acids. Germline assignment: CDR1 SGHRS and CDR2 YFSETQ. CDR3 sequence: CASSAGSLTTAEKLFF. CDR3 in DNA: TGCGCCAGCAGCGCTGGTTCCCTCACGACCGCTGAAAAACTGTTTTTT.

This clonotype was found a few times. The chain uses TRBV27 and TRBJ2-5, with D unresolved. The CDR3 extends over 13 amino acids. With 3 bases removed from V and 2 bases from J, the gap between germline ends came to 7 bases. Germline CDR1 reads MNHEY; CDR2 reads SMNVEV (reference sequence). CDR3 loop: CASSFARQETQYF. CDR3 nucleotide sequence: TGTGCCAGCAGTTTCGCTAGGCAAGAGACCCAGTACTTC.

This rearrangement joins TRBV5-1 to TRBJ2-1; maybe TRBD1 (6 bases). CDR1 is SGHRS and CDR2 is YFSETQ in the germline V gene. The CDR3 sequence is 15 residues long. With 3 bases removed from V and 6 bases from J, the gap between germline ends came to 16 bases. The CDR3 reads CASSSTGHLINEQFF. The CDR3 region has the DNA TGCGCCAGCAGCTCGACGGGACACCTAATCAATGAGCAGTTCTTC.

This clonotype came up a few times. The rearrangement links TRBV20-1 to TRBJ1-1, with D perhaps TRBD1 (5 bases). CDR1 DFQATT and CDR2 SNEGSKA come from the germline V gene (reference sequence). The V and J ends lost 4 bases and 4 bases respectively, with 25 bases between them. The length of the CDR3 is 17 residues. The CDR3 DNA reads as TGCAGTGCTAATTTACCGCGGGGGAGGGTAAGGGTCACTGAAGCTTTCTTT. It is translated as CSANLPRGRVRVTEAFF.

This clonotype was observed a few times. The chain couples TRBV28 to TRBJ1-5, with 8 bases that match TRBD1. This CDR3 has 16 amino acids. After removal of 8 bases from V and 0 bases from J, the junction contained 9 bases not matched to a gene. Germline CDR1 and CDR2: MDHEN and SYDVKM. This CDR3 reads CASHSQGAGSNQPQHF. The CDR3 nucleotides are TGTGCCAGCCACTCCCAGGGGGCGGGTAGCAATCAGCCCCAGCATTTT.

This clonotype was counted many times. The J gene is TRBJ1-2, the V gene TRBV11-2; D is perhaps TRBD1 (6 bases). CDR3 length: 12 amino acids. The germline V gene has CDR1 SGHAT and CDR2 FQNNGV. Trimming shortened V by 10 bases and J by 3 bases, and 12 bases separated the two germline ends. CDR3: CATDSDHYGYTF. For the CDR3, the DNA is TGTGCCACGGACAGCGATCACTATGGCTACACCTTC.

This chain connects TRBV5-1 to TRBJ1-1; 10 bases are a match to TRBD1. This CDR3 has 14 residues. V was clipped by 5 bases and J by 1 base; unmatched bases: 2. From germline, CDR1 is SGHRS and CDR2 YFSETQ. The CDR3 is CASRWDRGNTEAFF. CDR3 bases: TGCGCCAGCAGATGGGACAGGGGGAACACTGAAGCTTTCTTT.

This clonotype was counted only a few times. The chain employs TRBV5-5 and TRBJ2-1, with D tentatively TRBD1 or TRBD2 (6 bases each). The CDR3 length is 17 residues. V was clipped by 4 bases and J by 0 bases, with 17 bases between them. CDR1 is SGHKS and CDR2 is YYEKEE in the germline V gene (reference sequence). DNA for the CDR3: TGTGCCAGCAGCCCCACCCCGGGGGCCAGCTCCTACAATGAGCAGTTCTTC. This sequence encodes CASSPTPGASSYNEQFF.

The rearrangement uses TRBV3-1 and TRBJ1-2; 8 bases align to TRBD1. The CDR3 runs to 15 residues. Trimming removed 2 bases from V and 8 bases from J; junction bases left unmatched: 10. Germline V gene sequence: CDR1 LGHDT, CDR2 YNNKEL (reference sequence). Written as DNA, the CDR3 is TGTGCCAGCAGCCAAAAGTCAGGGGGCGCGAGGGGCTACACCTTC. This encodes CASSQKSGGARGYTF.

This clonotype was counted between two and nine times. The chain carries TRBV6-1 and TRBJ1-1; tentative D call: TRBD1 (6 bases). This CDR3 is 12 amino acids long. V shed 4 bases and J shed 11 bases, with 14 bases lying between them. Germline V gene lookup returns CDR1 MNHNS and CDR2 SASEGT. The DNA of the CDR3 is TGTGCCAGCAGTGCCTACAGGGTTGAGGCTTTCTTT. Its protein is CASSAYRVEAFF.